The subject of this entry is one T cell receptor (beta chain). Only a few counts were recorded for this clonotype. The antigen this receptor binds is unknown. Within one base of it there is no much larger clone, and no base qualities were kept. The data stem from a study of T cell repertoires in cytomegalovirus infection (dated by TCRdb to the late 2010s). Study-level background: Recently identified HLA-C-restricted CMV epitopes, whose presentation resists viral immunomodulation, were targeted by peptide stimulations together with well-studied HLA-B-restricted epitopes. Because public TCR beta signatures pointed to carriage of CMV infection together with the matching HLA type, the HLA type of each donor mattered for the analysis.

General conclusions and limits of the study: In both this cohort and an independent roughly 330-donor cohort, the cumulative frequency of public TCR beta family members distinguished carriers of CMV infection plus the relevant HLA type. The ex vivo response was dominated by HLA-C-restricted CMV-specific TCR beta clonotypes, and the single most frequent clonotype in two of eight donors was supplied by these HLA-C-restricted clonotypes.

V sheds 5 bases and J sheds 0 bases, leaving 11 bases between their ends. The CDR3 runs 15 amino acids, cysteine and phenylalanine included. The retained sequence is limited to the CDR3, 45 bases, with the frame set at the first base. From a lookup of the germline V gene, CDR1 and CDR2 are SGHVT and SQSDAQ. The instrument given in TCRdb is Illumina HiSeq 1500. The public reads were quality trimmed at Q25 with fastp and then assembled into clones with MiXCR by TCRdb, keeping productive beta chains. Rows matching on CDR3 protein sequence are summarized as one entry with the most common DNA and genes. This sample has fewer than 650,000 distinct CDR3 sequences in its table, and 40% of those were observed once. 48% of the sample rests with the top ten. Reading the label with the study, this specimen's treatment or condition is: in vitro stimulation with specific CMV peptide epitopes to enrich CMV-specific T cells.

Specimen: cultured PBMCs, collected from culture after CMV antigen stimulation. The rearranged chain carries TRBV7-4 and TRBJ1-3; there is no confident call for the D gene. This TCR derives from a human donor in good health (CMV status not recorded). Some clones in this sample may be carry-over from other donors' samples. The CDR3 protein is CASSPDGLSGNTIYF. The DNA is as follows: TGTGCCAGCAGCCCGGACGGACTCTCTGGAAACACCATATATTTT.